This T cell receptor (beta chain) is drawn from a study of persistence of HIV-infected CD4 T cells (dated by TCRdb to the early 2020s). With regard to the full study: The study isolated CMV- and HIV-1 Gag-responding CD4+ T cells from ART-treated individuals to examine antigen-driven clonal expansion of HIV-1-infected cells. Participants had been on suppressive ART for a median of 8 years. Peripheral blood samples of up to about 200 mL were obtained at multiple time points, with the exception of a couple of participants, for whom leukapheresis was performed at a single time point. The clonality of all cells in each sorted population was measured by TCRbeta sequencing, and the clonality of infected cells was measured by proviral sequencing. In the cross-participant TCR cluster analysis, fewer than 10 participants were included for CMV and more than five participants were included for Gag.

What the work shows at the level of the full study, not this receptor alone: TCRbeta richness in CMV- and Gag-responding cells was significantly lower than in anti-CD3/anti-CD28-responding cells; CMV-responding cells had higher oligoclonality than CD3/CD28-stimulated and Gag-responding cells. Few individuals were included in the study, and only a limited range of antigens was tested. Degenerate expanded CDR3beta sequences were enriched in antigen-responding cells, suggesting convergent selection of CD4+ responses to CMV and Gag. Bulk TCR analyses could not be restricted to the rare CMV-responding cells that actually carried HIV-1 proviruses. Within the same sorted populations, TCR oligoclonality correlated with proviral oligoclonality.

TCRbeta repertoires were sequenced from genomic DNA with the immunoSEQ hsTCRB assay version 4 in survey mode. For TCRbeta sequencing, genomic DNA was diluted to approximately 10 ng/uL, with up to about 1 ug used per sample. In the paper's pipeline: ImmunoSeq Analyzer 3.0 was used for analysis of TCRbeta data, and diversity was computed on productive nucleotide rearrangements. Lower-bound TCR diversity was estimated with the improved Chao index, and clonality with the Gini coefficient using the Immunarch R package. Different nucleotide rearrangements encoding the same CDR3beta amino acid sequence were treated as distinct clonotypes. Differential abundance analysis found TCRbeta sequences that were significantly enriched in antigen-responding cells compared with anti-CD3/anti-CD28-activated cells. GLIPH2 grouped TCRs by predicted peptide-MHC specificity, both within each participant and across combined participant data sets. Here the immuneACCESS table is served through TCRdb, limited to in-frame sequences with V and J called. Missing clones are a known gap in these copies; in checked studies unresolved V genes cover under half, and the rest lacks a known reason. For V, J and clone size, that table is used; D and trimming come from the DNA. A total of 50,000 or so clones appear in this sample, about 81% of them only once. Around 3% of the sample goes to the ten largest clones.

The treatment or condition label, read with the paper, signifies: suppressive antiretroviral therapy. Lysates of CMV-infected fibroblasts at 10 ug/mL were used to stimulate the cells. Memory CD4+ T cells that did not respond, being CD40L-negative, CD69-negative and CD45RO-high, were sorted as memory populations depleted of antigen-responding cells. Participants were HIV-1-infected adults who started suppressive ART during chronic infection. For at least 4 years, participants had undetectable plasma HIV-1 RNA, below 50 copies/mL. To be included, a participant needed positive CMV serology and a CD4+ T cell count above 400 cells/uL. Before stimulation, PBMCs were isolated using density centrifugation and depleted of CD8+ T cells. For around 18 hours, the CD8-depleted PBMCs were stimulated with anti-CD28/CD49d costimulation, a CD40-blocking antibody, and enfuvirtide to prevent new infections. Cell sorting was performed on a Beckman Coulter MoFlo Legacy or XDP sorter, and dead cells were excluded with propidium iodide. Genomic DNA was extracted using the QIAamp DNA Mini Kit for samples with more than one million cells and using the Quick-DNA Microprep Kit for all other samples.

The table lists this clone with a few counts. Its antigen remains undetermined. No quality values exist for individual bases; no much larger clone is one base distant. Here the sequenced sample was CD4+ T cells sorted from PBMCs after approximately 18-hour stimulation, taken from a patient who received antiretroviral therapy. What this sample's cell subset or site label stands for: CD40L-CD69- CD45RO-high memory CD4 T cells not responding to CMV lysate. This TCR came from an adult man with HIV who was CMV-seropositive.

The CDR3 in this case is CAICLGTDNSPLHF. Read as DNA, the sequence is TGTGCCATCTGCCTCGGGACGGATAATTCACCCCTCCACTTT. The chain is encoded by TRBV10-3 joined to TRBJ1-6, and perhaps TRBD1 as D gene, on 5 matching bases. V is cut by 8 bases and J by 5 bases, and the space between the germline ends is 13 bases. CDR3 length: 14 amino acids, cysteine to phenylalanine. The sequence is cut down to CDR3 DNA, 42 bases in frame from base 1. Looking up the germline V gene yields CDR1 ENHRY and CDR2 SYGVKD.